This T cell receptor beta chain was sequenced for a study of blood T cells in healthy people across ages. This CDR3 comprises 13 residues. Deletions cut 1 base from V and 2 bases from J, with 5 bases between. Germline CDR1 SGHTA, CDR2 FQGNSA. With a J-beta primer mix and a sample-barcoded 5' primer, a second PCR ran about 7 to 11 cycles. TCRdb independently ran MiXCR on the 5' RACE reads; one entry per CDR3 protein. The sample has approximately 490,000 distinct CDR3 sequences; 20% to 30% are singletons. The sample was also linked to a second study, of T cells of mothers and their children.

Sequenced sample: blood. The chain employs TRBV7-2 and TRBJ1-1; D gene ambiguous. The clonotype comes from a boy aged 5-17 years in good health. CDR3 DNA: TGTGCCAGCAGCTTAGAGCTAAACACTGAAGCTTTCTTT. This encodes CASSLELNTEAFF. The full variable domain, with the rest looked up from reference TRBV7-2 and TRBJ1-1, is GAGVSQSPSNKVTEKGKDVELRCDPISGHTALYWYRQSLGQGLEFLIYFQGNSAPDKSGLPSDRFSAERTGGSVSTLTIQRTQQEDSAVYLCASSLELNTEAFFGQGTRLTVV.